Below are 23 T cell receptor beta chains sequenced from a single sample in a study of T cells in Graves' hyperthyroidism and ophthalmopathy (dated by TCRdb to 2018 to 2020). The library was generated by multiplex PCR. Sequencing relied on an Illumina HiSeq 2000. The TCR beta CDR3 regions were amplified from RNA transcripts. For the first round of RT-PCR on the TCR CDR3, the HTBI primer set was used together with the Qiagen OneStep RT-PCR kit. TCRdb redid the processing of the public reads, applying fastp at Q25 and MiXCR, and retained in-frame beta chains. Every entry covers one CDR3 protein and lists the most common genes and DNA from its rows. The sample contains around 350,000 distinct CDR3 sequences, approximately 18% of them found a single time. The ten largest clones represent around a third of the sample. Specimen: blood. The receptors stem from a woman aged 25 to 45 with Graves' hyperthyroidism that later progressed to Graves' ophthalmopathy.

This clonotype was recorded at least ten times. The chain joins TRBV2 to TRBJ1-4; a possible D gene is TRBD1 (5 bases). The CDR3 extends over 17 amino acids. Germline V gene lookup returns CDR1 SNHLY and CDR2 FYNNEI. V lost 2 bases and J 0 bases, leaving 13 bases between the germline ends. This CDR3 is CASSEMTARATNEKLFF. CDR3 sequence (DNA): TGTGCCAGCAGTGAAATGACAGCTCGCGCAACTAATGAAAAACTGTTTTTT.

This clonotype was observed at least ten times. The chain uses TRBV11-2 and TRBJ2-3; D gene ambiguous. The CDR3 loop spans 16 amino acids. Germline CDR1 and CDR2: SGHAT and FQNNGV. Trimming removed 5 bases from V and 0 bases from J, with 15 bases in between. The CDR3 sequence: CASSLNVAPSTDTQYF. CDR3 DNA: TGTGCCAGCAGCCTGAATGTTGCCCCTAGCACAGATACGCAGTATTTT.

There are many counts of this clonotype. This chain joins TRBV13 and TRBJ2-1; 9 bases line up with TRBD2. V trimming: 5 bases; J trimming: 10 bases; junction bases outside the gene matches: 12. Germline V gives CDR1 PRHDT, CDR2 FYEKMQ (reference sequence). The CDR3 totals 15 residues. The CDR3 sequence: CASSTRERGEAEQFF. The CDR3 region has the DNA TGTGCCAGCAGCACGAGGGAGCGGGGGGAAGCGGAGCAGTTCTTC. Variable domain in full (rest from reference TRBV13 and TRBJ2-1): AAGVIQSPRHLIKEKRETATLKCYPIPRHDTVYWYQQGPGQDPQFLISFYEKMQSDKGSIPDRFSAQQFSDYHSELNMSSLELGDSALYFCASSTRERGEAEQFFGPGTRLTVL.

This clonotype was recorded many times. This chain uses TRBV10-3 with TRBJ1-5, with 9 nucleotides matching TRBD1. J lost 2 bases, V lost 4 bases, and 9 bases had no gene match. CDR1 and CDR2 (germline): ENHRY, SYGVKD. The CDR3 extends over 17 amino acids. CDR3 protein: CAISAQQGAVGNQPQHF. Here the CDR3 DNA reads TGTGCCATCAGTGCACAACAGGGGGCTGTAGGCAATCAGCCCCAGCATTTT.

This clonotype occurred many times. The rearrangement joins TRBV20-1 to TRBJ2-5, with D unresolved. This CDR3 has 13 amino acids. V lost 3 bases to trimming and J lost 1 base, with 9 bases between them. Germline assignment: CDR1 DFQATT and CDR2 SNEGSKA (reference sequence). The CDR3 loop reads CSASNTPQETQYF. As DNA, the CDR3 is TGCAGTGCTAGTAATACACCCCAAGAGACCCAGTACTTC.

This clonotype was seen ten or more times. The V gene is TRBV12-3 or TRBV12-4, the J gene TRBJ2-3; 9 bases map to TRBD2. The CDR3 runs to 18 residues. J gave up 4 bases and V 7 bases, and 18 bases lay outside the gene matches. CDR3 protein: CASTPGSSGSSPADTQYF. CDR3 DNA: TGTGCCAGCACCCCGGGGAGTAGCGGGAGCTCCCCCGCAGATACGCAGTATTTT.

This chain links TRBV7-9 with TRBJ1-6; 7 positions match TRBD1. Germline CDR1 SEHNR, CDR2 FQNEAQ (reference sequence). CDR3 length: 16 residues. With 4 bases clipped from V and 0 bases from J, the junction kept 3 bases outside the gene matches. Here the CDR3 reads CASSSGTASYNSPLHF. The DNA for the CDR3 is TGTGCCAGCAGCTCCGGGACAGCCTCCTATAATTCACCCCTCCACTTT.

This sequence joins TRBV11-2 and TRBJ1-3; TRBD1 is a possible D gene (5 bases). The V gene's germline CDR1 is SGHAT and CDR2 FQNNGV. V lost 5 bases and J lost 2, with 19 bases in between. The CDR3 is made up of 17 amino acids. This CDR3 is CASSRGDAAGAGNTIYF. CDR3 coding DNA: TGTGCCAGCAGCCGAGGCGACGCGGCGGGGGCTGGAAACACCATATATTTT.

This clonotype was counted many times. The CDR3, as DNA: TGTGCCAGCAGAAGGGACATCGGTTTGGAGACCCAGTACTTC. This translates into CASRRDIGLETQYF. V is TRBV27 and J is TRBJ2-5; TRBD1 might be the D (6 bases). This CDR3 has 14 amino acids. Germline lookup yields CDR1 MNHEY and CDR2 SMNVEV (reference sequence). V shed 6 bases and J shed 5 bases, with 16 bases lying between them.

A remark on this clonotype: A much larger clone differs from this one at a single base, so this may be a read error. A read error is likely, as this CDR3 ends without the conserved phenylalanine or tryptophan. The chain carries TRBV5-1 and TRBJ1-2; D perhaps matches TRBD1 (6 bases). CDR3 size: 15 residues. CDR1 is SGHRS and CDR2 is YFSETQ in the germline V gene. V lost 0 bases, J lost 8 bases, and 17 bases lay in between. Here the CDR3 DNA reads TGCGCCAGCAGCTTGGTTGGGGGCGCCGCTTTCGGCTACACCCTC. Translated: CASSLVGGAAFGYTL.

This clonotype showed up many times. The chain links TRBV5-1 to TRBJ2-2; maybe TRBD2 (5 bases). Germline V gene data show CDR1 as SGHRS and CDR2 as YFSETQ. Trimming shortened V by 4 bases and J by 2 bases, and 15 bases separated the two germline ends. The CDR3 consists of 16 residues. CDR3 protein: CASSPPLAGNTGELFF. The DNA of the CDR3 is TGCGCCAGCAGCCCCCCCTTGGCGGGTAACACCGGGGAGCTGTTTTTT.

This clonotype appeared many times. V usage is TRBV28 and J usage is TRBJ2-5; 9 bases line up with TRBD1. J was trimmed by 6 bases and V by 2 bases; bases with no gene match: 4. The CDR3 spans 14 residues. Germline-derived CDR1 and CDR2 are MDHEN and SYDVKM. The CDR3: CASSLPGQGKTQYF. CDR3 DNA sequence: TGTGCCAGCAGTTTACCCGGACAGGGGAAGACCCAGTACTTC.

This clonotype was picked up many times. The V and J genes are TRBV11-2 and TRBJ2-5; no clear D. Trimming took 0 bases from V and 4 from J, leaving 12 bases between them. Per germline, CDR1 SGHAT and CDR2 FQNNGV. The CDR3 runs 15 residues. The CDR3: CASSLDGLGAETQYF. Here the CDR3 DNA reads TGTGCCAGCAGCTTAGATGGTCTAGGAGCAGAGACCCAGTACTTC.

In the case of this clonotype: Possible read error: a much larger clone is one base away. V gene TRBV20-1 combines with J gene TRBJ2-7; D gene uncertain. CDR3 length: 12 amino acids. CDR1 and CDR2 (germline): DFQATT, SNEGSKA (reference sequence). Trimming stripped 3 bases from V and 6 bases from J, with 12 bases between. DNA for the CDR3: TGCAGTGCTAGTTTTCAAGCCGGCGAGCAGTACTTC. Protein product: CSASFQAGEQYF.

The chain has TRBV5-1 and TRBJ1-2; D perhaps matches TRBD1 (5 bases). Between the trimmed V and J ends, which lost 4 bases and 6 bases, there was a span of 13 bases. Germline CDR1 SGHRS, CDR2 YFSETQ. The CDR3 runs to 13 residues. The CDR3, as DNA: TGCGCCAGCAGCCCCGCGGTGGGGGATGGCTACACCTTC. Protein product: CASSPAVGDGYTF.

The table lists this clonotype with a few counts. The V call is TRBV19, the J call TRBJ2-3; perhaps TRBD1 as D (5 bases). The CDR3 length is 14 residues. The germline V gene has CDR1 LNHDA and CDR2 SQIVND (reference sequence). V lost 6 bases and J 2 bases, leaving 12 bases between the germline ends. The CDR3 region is CASRLQESTDTQYF. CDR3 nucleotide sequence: TGTGCCAGTAGGCTACAGGAGTCCACAGATACGCAGTATTTT.

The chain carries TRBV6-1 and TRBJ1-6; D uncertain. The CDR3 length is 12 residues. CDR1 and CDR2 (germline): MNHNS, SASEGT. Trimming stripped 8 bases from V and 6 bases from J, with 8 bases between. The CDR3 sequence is CASHGSNSPLHF. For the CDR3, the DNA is TGTGCCAGCCATGGCTCTAATTCACCCCTCCACTTT.

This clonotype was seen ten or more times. The CDR3 spells CAWKRRAGETQYF. The CDR3, as DNA: TGTGCCTGGAAGAGAAGGGCTGGGGAGACCCAGTACTTC. The genes are TRBV30 and TRBJ2-5, with no clear D. Germline V gene data show CDR1 as GTSNPN and CDR2 as SVGIG (reference sequence). CDR3 length equals 13 residues. V was cut by 4 bases and J by 5 bases, with 14 bases left in between.

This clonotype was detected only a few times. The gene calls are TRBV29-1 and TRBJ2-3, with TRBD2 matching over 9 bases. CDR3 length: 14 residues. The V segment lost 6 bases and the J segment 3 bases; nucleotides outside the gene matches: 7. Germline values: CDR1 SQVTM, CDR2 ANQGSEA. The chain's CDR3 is CSVVAGAVTDTQYF. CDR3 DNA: TGCAGCGTAGTAGCGGGAGCCGTGACAGATACGCAGTATTTT.

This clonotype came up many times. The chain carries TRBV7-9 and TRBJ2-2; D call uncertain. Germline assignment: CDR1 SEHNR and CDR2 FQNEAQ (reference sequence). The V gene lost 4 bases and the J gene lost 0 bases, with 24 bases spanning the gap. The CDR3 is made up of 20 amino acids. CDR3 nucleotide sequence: TGTGCCAGCAGCTCCCGCTCCGTGATTTCGGGTCCCGCGAACACCGGGGAGCTGTTTTTT. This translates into CASSSRSVISGPANTGELFF.

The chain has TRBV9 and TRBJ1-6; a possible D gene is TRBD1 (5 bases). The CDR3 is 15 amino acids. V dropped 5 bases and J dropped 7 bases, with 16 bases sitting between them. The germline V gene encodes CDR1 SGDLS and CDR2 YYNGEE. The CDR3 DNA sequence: TGTGCCAGCAGTCAGGCGGGGGAATCAAATTCACCCCTCCACTTT. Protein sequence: CASSQAGESNSPLHF.

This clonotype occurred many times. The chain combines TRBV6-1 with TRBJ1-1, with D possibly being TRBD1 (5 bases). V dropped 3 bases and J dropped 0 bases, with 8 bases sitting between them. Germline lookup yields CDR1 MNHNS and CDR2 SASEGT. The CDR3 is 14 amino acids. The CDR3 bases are TGTGCCAGCAGTGACCAGGGATTGAACACTGAAGCTTTCTTT. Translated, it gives CASSDQGLNTEAFF.

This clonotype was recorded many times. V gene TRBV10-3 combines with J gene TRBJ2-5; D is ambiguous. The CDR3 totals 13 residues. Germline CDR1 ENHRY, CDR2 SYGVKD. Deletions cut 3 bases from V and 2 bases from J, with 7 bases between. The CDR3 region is CAISDLGQETQYF. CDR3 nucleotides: TGTGCCATCAGTGATCTAGGTCAAGAGACCCAGTACTTC.